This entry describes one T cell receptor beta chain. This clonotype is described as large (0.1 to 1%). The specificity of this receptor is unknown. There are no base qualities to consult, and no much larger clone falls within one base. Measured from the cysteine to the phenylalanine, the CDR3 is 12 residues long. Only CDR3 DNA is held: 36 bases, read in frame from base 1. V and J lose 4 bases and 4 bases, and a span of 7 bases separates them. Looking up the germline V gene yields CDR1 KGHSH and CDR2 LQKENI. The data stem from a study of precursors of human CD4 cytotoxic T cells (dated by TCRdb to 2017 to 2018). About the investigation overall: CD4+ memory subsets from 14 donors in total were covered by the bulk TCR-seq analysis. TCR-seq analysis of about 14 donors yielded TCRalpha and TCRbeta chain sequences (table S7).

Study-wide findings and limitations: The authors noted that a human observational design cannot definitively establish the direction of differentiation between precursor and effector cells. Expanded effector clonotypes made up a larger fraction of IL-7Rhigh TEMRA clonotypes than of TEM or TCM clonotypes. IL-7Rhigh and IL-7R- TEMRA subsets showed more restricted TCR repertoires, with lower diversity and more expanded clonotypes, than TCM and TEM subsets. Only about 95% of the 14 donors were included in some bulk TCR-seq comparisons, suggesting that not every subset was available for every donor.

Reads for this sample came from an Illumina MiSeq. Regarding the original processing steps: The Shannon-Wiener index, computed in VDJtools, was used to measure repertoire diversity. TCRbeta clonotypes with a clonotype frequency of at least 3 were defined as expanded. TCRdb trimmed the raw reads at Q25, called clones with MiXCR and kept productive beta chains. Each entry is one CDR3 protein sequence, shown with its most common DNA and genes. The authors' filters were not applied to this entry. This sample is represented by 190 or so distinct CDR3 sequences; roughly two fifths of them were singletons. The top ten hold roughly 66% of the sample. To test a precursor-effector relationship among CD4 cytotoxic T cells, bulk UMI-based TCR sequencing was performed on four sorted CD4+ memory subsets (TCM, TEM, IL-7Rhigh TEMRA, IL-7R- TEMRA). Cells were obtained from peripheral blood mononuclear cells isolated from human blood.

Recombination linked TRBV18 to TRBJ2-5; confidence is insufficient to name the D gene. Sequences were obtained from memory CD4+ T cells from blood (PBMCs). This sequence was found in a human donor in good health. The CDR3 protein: CASSLQRETQYF. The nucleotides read TGTGCCAGCTCACTCCAGCGAGAGACCCAGTACTTC.